Shown below are 27 T cell receptor beta chains from a single sample sequenced in a study of blood T cell repertoires in COVID-19. Sequenced by immunoSEQ multiplex PCR; TCRdb stores in-frame clones only, minus some. The table shows about 180,000 clones, with about 83% occurring only once. Material for sequencing was peripheral blood. These receptor sequences come from a human donor in a cohort sampled during active COVID-19.

The chain couples TRBV7-9 to TRBJ1-6, with D possibly TRBD1 on 5 matching bases. CDR3 length: 12 residues. V lost 5 bases, J lost 9 bases, and 8 bases lay in between. Germline V lookup: CDR1 SEHNR, CDR2 FQNEAQ (reference sequence). The CDR3 DNA follows: TGTGCCAGCAGCGTCGGGGGTTCACCCCTCCACTTT. Translated: CASSVGGSPLHF.

The genes are TRBV15 and TRBJ2-4, with 8 bases identical to TRBD2. Germline CDR1 LNHNV, CDR2 YYDKDF (reference sequence). V lost 4 bases to trimming and J lost 7 bases; unmatched junction nucleotides: 6. CDR3 size: 14 residues. This CDR3 is CATSTRPGGNIQYF. CDR3 nucleotide sequence: TGTGCCACCAGCACCAGACCGGGGGGGAACATTCAGTACTTC.

The genes are TRBV5-1 and TRBJ1-1, with 7 bases identical to TRBD1. The CDR3 has 15 amino acids. The J segment lost 0 bases and the V segment lost 1 base, leaving 3 bases of the junction unmatched. The germline V gene has CDR1 SGHRS and CDR2 YFSETQ. The CDR3 is CASSLWDSLNTEAFF. The CDR3 DNA is TGCGCCAGCAGCTTGTGGGACAGTCTGAACACTGAAGCTTTCTTT.

This chain connects TRBV7-2 to TRBJ1-4, with 9 bases lining up with TRBD1. V gave up 5 bases and J gave up 8 bases; unmatched junction bases: 9. Germline-derived CDR1 and CDR2 are SGHTA and FQGNSA. This CDR3 is 15 amino acids long. CDR3 nucleotides: TGTGCCAGCAGCACCACAGGGGGCGGGTGGGAAAAACTGTTTTTT. Protein: CASSTTGGGWEKLFF.

V and J are TRBV18 and TRBJ2-7, with D unclear. Trimming removed 4 bases at V and 2 bases at J, with 9 bases between. CDR1 is KGHSH and CDR2 is LQKENI in the germline V gene. The CDR3 is 13 amino acids. CDR3 amino acids: CASSLRVAYEQYF. CDR3 DNA: TGTGCCAGCTCACTCCGGGTCGCCTACGAGCAGTACTTC.

This chain uses TRBV3-1 (or the pseudogene TRBV3-2) with TRBJ1-2, with TRBD1 identical over 9 bases. The germline V gene has CDR1 LGHDT and CDR2 YNNKEL (reference sequence). CDR3 length: 15 residues. V lost 4 bases and J lost 8; bases outside the gene matches: 11. CDR3 DNA sequence: TGTGCCAGCAGCCCTATCGGGACAGGGACGGACGGCTACACCTTC. This translates into CASSPIGTGTDGYTF.

This chain uses TRBV2 with TRBJ2-6; 8 bases align to TRBD1. J was trimmed by 0 bases and V by 4 bases; bases with no gene match: 8. This CDR3 contains 18 residues. CDR1 is SNHLY and CDR2 is FYNNEI in the germline V gene. The CDR3 DNA is TGTGCCAGCAGTGGGACAGGGATATCCCCCTCTGGGGCCAACGTCCTGACTTTC. Its translation: CASSGTGISPSGANVLTF.

This sequence joins TRBV5-8 and TRBJ1-1; 10 bases are shared with TRBD1. This CDR3 has 16 residues. Germline lookup yields CDR1 SGHTS and CDR2 YDEGEE. The trim removed 4 bases at V and 0 bases at J, leaving 6 bases unmatched. The CDR3 protein is CASSRGQGRMNTEAFF. The CDR3, as DNA: TGTGCCAGCAGCCGGGGACAGGGGCGGATGAACACTGAAGCTTTCTTT. The whole variable domain, filled in from reference TRBV5-8 and TRBJ1-1, reads EAGVTQSPTHLIKTRGQQATLRCSPISGHTSVYWYQQALGLGLQFLLWYDEGEERNRGNFPPRFSGRQFPNYSSELNVNALELEDSALYLCASSRGQGRMNTEAFFGQGTRLTVV.

The chain links TRBV4-1 to TRBJ2-3; D might be TRBD2 (5 bases). The length of the CDR3 is 14 residues. V was pared by 0 bases and J by 2 bases, with 6 bases between. The germline CDR1 and CDR2 sequences are MGHRA and YSYEKL. The CDR3 protein is CASSQERATDTQYF. CDR3 coding DNA: TGCGCCAGCAGCCAAGAGAGGGCCACAGATACGCAGTATTTT.

V is TRBV3-1 (or the pseudogene TRBV3-2) and J is TRBJ1-1; TRBD1 agrees at 11 bases. This CDR3 has 16 amino acids. Unmatched junction bases numbered 4, after V lost 4 bases and J lost 0 bases. From germline, CDR1 is LGHDT and CDR2 YNNKEL (reference sequence). The CDR3 DNA reads TGTGCCAGCAGCCCTCGGACAGGGGGCATGAACACTGAAGCTTTCTTT. Amino acids: CASSPRTGGMNTEAFF.

The V call is TRBV5-1, the J call TRBJ2-7; perhaps TRBD1 as D (5 bases). Per the germline V gene, CDR1 is SGHRS and CDR2 is YFSETQ. This CDR3 is built from 12 residues. The V end was cut by 4 bases, the J end by 3 bases, with 8 bases between. The CDR3 region is CASSLGLYEQYF. The CDR3 DNA reads TGCGCCAGCAGCCTGGGGCTCTACGAGCAGTACTTC.

This chain connects TRBV6-2 or TRBV6-3 to TRBJ1-1; unclear D gene. V was clipped by 1 base and J by 1 base, with 4 bases between them. This CDR3 region has 13 residues. CDR1 is MNHEY, CDR2 SVGEGT, per germline. CDR3 in amino acids: CASSYFWNTEAFF. DNA for the CDR3: TGTGCCAGCAGTTACTTCTGGAACACTGAAGCTTTCTTT.

This clone appeared a few times. The chain employs TRBV27 and TRBJ2-7; D is unresolved. Per germline, CDR1 MNHEY and CDR2 SMNVEV (reference sequence). The V and J ends lost 5 bases and 0 bases respectively, with 17 bases between them. The CDR3 is made up of 16 amino acids. The CDR3 bases are TGTGCCAGCAGTCTCTCCTATGGGCGCAGCTCCTACGAGCAGTACTTC. Amino acids: CASSLSYGRSSYEQYF.

This chain links TRBV7-9 with TRBJ1-4; 9 positions agree with TRBD1. After removal of 5 bases from V and 5 bases from J, the junction contained 3 bases not matched to a gene. Germline CDR1 SEHNR, CDR2 FQNEAQ (reference sequence). This CDR3 is built from 14 residues. The CDR3 loop is CASSLGTGNEKLFF. The DNA of the CDR3 is TGTGCCAGCAGCCTCGGGACAGGGAATGAAAAACTGTTTTTT. Complete variable domain (other parts from reference TRBV7-9 and TRBJ1-4): DTGVSQNPRHKITKRGQNVTFRCDPISEHNRLYWYRQTLGQGPEFLTYFQNEAQLEKSRLLSDRFSAERPKGSFSTLEIQRTEQGDSAMYLCASSLGTGNEKLFFGSGTQLSVL.

There are many counts of this clone. The chain has TRBV3-1 (or the pseudogene TRBV3-2) and TRBJ2-7; 9 positions agree with TRBD1. The germline V gene has CDR1 LGHDT and CDR2 YNNKEL (reference sequence). The V and J ends lost 4 bases and 5 bases, in that order; junction bases with no gene match: 9. This CDR3 has 15 residues. Here the CDR3 DNA reads TGTGCCAGCAGCCCCGGGACAGGGTTTTTCCACGAGCAGTACTTC. Amino acid sequence: CASSPGTGFFHEQYF.

This clone has just a few counts. The J gene is TRBJ1-4, the V gene TRBV6-5; unclear D gene. The CDR3 is 13 amino acids. CDR1 MNHEY and CDR2 SVGAGI come from the germline V gene. Deletions cut 2 bases from V and 8 bases from J, with 9 bases between. CDR3 sequence: CASSYEIGEKLFF. The CDR3 DNA is TGTGCCAGCAGTTACGAGATCGGGGAAAAACTGTTTTTT.

The chain has TRBV9 and TRBJ1-2; D not certain. The germline CDR1 and CDR2 sequences are SGDLS and YYNGEE. This CDR3 is 13 amino acids long. The V gene lost 0 bases and the J gene lost 4 bases, with 7 bases spanning the gap. CDR3 sequence: CASSVVEGYGYTF. The DNA for the CDR3 is TGTGCCAGCAGCGTAGTGGAGGGCTATGGCTACACCTTC.

The J gene is TRBJ2-1, the V gene TRBV5-6, with 11 bases fitting TRBD2. J gave up 8 bases and V 4 bases, and 8 bases lay outside the gene matches. The CDR3 covers 15 residues. Germline V gene sequence: CDR1 SGHDT, CDR2 YYEEEE. CDR3 nucleotides: TGTGCCAGCAGCCCTGATAGCGGGAGGGCCTATGAGCAGTTCTTC. Its translation: CASSPDSGRAYEQFF.

The rearrangement uses TRBV18 and TRBJ1-3; D gene unclear. The V gene lost 3 bases and the J gene lost 2 bases, with 11 bases spanning the gap. The V gene's germline CDR1 is KGHSH and CDR2 LQKENI. CDR3 size: 15 residues. This CDR3 reads CASSPPGTPGNTIYF. The CDR3 bases are TGTGCCAGCTCACCGCCGGGAACCCCTGGAAACACCATATATTTT.

The chain uses TRBV5-1 and TRBJ2-7; 11 nucleotides match TRBD2. Germline V gene data show CDR1 as SGHRS and CDR2 as YFSETQ. The CDR3 extends over 15 amino acids. V was pared by 5 bases and J by 1 base, with 5 bases of the junction left unmatched. For the CDR3, the DNA is TGCGCCAGCAGTTTGACTAGCGGGGAATCCTACGAGCAGTACTTC. The encoded protein is CASSLTSGESYEQYF.

The chain uses TRBV28 and TRBJ1-1; no definite D call. V lost 3 bases to trimming and J lost 2 bases, with 10 bases between them. Germline lookup yields CDR1 MDHEN and CDR2 SYDVKM. The CDR3 is 14 residues long. CDR3 protein: CASSFNHGNTEAFF. Here the CDR3 DNA reads TGTGCCAGCAGTTTTAACCACGGTAACACTGAAGCTTTCTTT.

CDR3 sequence (DNA): TGTGCCAGCAGTAGCCGGACAGGGAAGGGCTACACCTTC. This codes for CASSSRTGKGYTF. The chain is built from TRBV6-5 and TRBJ1-2; the match to TRBD1 covers 8 bases. There are 13 residues in the CDR3. The V and J ends lost 5 bases and 8 bases, in that order; junction bases with no gene match: 7. Germline V gene lookup returns CDR1 MNHEY and CDR2 SVGAGI.

This sequence joins TRBV19 and TRBJ2-7; 9 nucleotides align to TRBD1. V shed 2 bases, J shed 3 bases, and the junction held 5 bases outside the gene matches. This CDR3 contains 15 residues. Germline CDR1 and CDR2: LNHDA and SQIVND (reference sequence). The CDR3 loop is CASSISTGGLYEQYF. The DNA for the CDR3 is TGTGCCAGTAGTATATCTACAGGGGGCCTCTACGAGCAGTACTTC.

The rearrangement uses TRBV28 and TRBJ2-2; the match to TRBD1 covers 9 bases. The CDR3 loop spans 19 amino acids. V lost 5 bases, J lost 0 bases, and 13 bases stayed unmatched. Germline V lookup: CDR1 MDHEN, CDR2 SYDVKM. The CDR3 DNA sequence: TGTGCCAGCAGTCCCCGGGGACAGGGCACCAACGCGAACACCGGGGAGCTGTTTTTT. This translates into CASSPRGQGTNANTGELFF.

The rearrangement uses TRBV6-2 or TRBV6-3 and TRBJ2-3, with 12 bases matching TRBD2. Germline V gene data show CDR1 as MNHEY and CDR2 as SVGEGT. V lost 2 bases and J lost 4; bases outside the gene matches: 7. The CDR3 spans 17 residues. The CDR3 loop reads CASSYVLAGGNPDTQYF. The CDR3 DNA reads as TGTGCCAGCAGTTACGTTCTAGCGGGAGGGAATCCAGATACGCAGTATTTT.

This clone was counted a single time. V is TRBV27 and J is TRBJ2-7, with 8 positions matching TRBD2. With V trimmed by 6 bases and J by 0 bases, 10 bases remained unmatched. Per the germline V gene, CDR1 is MNHEY and CDR2 is SMNVEV (reference sequence). This CDR3 comprises 16 residues. Here the CDR3 DNA reads TGTGCCAGCAGGGGACTAGACGGGGGCAGCTCCTACGAGCAGTACTTC. Translating it yields CASRGLDGGSSYEQYF.

V is TRBV6-5 and J is TRBJ1-2; TRBD1 might be the D (5 bases). The CDR3 has 14 amino acids. V was cut by 6 bases and J by 2 bases, with 13 bases left in between. The germline CDR1 and CDR2 sequences are MNHEY and SVGAGI. The CDR3 DNA reads TGTGCCAGCAGAACCACCAGGGAAAACTATGGCTACACCTTC. The encoded protein is CASRTTRENYGYTF.